This TCR beta chain was captured in a study of shared clonotypes between healthy human individuals. Genomic DNA of each subset was evenly split across several immunoSEQ plates. Repertoires were generated with immunoSEQ multiplex PCR, while TCRdb's copy carries only in-frame clones and drops some. This sample has some 1.5 million clones; 95% to 99% occur once, and the top ten carry 0.45%. Nashville, Tennessee was home to all donors, each a Caucasian adult. Trimming pared 1 base from V and 1 base from J, leaving 10 bases between. Germline V lookup: CDR1 SEHNR, CDR2 FQNEAQ (reference sequence). The CDR3 sequence is 15 residues long. This clone turned up a few times.

The clonotype was recovered from a young man in good health. The chain uses TRBV7-9 and TRBJ2-5; D may match TRBD1 or TRBD2 (5 bases each). Sequencing was carried out using naive CD4+ T cells sorted from blood. Subset meaning: CD45RA+ positively selected. CDR3 residues: CASSLGPGTQETQYF. The CDR3 nucleotides are TGTGCCAGCAGCTTAGGGCCAGGGACCCAAGAGACCCAGTACTTC.